This T cell receptor beta chain was identified during a study of cytomegalovirus exposure and HLA in healthy donors. Study background: From donors who were HLA-typed, an early data release held 75 million to 85 million unique TCRs. Regarding the study as a whole: Apparent HLA restriction characterized most CMV-associated TCR beta chains in a later analysis. Researchers reported that a few CMV-associated chains were confirmed in vitro as CMV antigen-specific.

Trimming removed 0 bases from V and 7 bases from J, with 14 bases in between. CDR3 length: 15 amino acids. The germline V gene encodes CDR1 LNHDA and CDR2 SQIVND (reference sequence). As for this clone: Its antigen is undetermined.

PCR was performed using 60 Vbeta and 13 Jbeta primers. Method: immunoSEQ multiplex PCR; TCRdb's copy keeps in-frame clones and lacks some. This table has 170,000 or so clones, 60% to 85% appearing once. The J gene is TRBJ2-3, the V gene TRBV19; possibly TRBD2 for D (6 bases). This receptor was identified in a male donor in good health and CMV-seronegative. Source material: PBMCs. CDR3 DNA: TGTGCCAGTAGTATAGATCGGAACGGGAGATATACGCAGTATTTT. Protein sequence: CASSIDRNGRYTQYF. The variable domain in full, with the rest retrieved from reference TRBV19 and TRBJ2-3, is DGGITQSPKYLFRKEGQNVTLSCEQNLNHDAMYWYRQDPGQGLRLIYYSQIVNDFQKGDIAEGYSVSREKKESFPLTVTSAQKNPTAFYLCASSIDRNGRYTQYFGPGTRLTVL.